The entry below describes one TCR beta chain. The sample belongs to a study of OX40 agonist ivuxolimab in advanced cancers. Here immunoSEQ multiplex PCR was the method, and the copy in TCRdb shows in-frame clones only, minus some. The sample records 94,000 or so clones, 84% being singletons. CDR1 is KGHSH and CDR2 is LQKENI in the germline V gene. CDR3 size: 15 residues. V lost 2 bases and J lost 5; bases outside the gene matches: 5. Sequencing was performed on CD4+ or CD8+ T cells sorted from blood, taken in a trial of the OX40 agonist ivuxolimab. This clonotype was sampled from an adult with an advanced solid tumor such as melanoma, head and neck, liver or kidney cancer. The rearrangement joins TRBV18 to TRBJ2-7, with TRBD1 matching 11 bases. The DNA for the CDR3 is TGTGCCAGCTCACCATATCGGACAGGGGGCGACGAGCAGTACGTC. This sequence encodes CASSPYRTGGDEQYV.